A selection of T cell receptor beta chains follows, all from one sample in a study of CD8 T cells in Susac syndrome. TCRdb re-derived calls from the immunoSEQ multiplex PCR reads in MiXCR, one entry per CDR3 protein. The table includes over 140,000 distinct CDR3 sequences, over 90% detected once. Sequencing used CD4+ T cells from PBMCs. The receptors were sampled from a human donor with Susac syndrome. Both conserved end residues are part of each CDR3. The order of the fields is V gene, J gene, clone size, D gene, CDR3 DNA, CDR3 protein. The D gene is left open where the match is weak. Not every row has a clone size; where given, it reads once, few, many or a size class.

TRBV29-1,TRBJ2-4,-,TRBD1,TGCAGCGTATCGGGACAGGGGAGGGACAAAAACATTCAGTACTTC,CSVSGQGRDKNIQYF
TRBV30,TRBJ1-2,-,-,TGTGCCTGGAAAAGTGGAAACCACTATGGCTACACCTTC,CAWKSGNHYGYTF
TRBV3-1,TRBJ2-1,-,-,TGTGCCAGCAGCCGAAGGATGCGCCGGGCAGCCAATAATGAGCAGTTCTTC,CASSRRMRRAANNEQFF
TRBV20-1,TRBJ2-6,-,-,TGCAGTGCCCACCAATTTGACGCTACTTCTGGGGCCAACGTCCTGACTTTC,CSAHQFDATSGANVLTF
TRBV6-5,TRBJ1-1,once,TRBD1,TGTGCCAGCAGGCCGACAGGGGGGACCGAAGCTTTCTTT,CASRPTGGTEAFF
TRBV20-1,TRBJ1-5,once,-,TGCAGTGCCCCGAATTTAGGGTATAGCAATCAGCCCCAGCATTTT,CSAPNLGYSNQPQHF
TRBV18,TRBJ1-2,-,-,TGTGCCAGCTCACCACCCGGGGCCTATGGCTACACCTTC,CASSPPGAYGYTF
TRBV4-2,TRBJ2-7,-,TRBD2,TGTGCCAGCAGCCTACAGCGGGAGGGGTCCTACGAGCAGTACTTC,CASSLQREGSYEQYF
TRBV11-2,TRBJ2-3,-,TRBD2,TGTGCCAGCAGCTGGACTAGCGGCACAGATACGCAGTATTTT,CASSWTSGTDTQYF
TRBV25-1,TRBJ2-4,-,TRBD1,TGTGCCAGCAGTGCACAGGGGACAGCGGTCTTAGCCAAAAACATTCAGTACTTC,CASSAQGTAVLAKNIQYF
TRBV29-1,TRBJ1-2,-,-,TGCAGCGTTGGTGCGGGGGCTAACTATGGCTACACCTTC,CSVGAGANYGYTF
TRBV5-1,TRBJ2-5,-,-,TGCGCCAGTGCAAGCCGGGCCCAAGAGACCCAGTACTTC,CASASRAQETQYF
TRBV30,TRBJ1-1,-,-,TGTGCCTGGAGTGTCGGGGAGTTGACTGAAGCTTTCTTT,CAWSVGELTEAFF
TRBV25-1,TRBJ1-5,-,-,TGTGCCAGCAGTGATGATGGGGGTTTGGATCAGCCCCAGCATTTT,CASSDDGGLDQPQHF